The next 31 T cell receptor beta chains were all read from a single sample in a study of vaccination and CD4 T cells after COVID-19. Stated time point: late sampling 161 to 241 days after vaccination in a few convalescent patients. Stated treatment: approximately 9-day PBMC culture with coronavirus spike peptide pools or control peptides (ViraFEST assay). Antigen specificity for these receptors is unknown. At the Johns Hopkins FTIC core, DNA taken from cultured CD4+ T cells was sequenced by way of the Oncomine TCR Beta short-read assay. TCRdb fed the PCR reads into MiXCR, producing one record per CDR3 protein. The table shows about 25,000 distinct CDR3 sequences, with over 25% occurring only once. The input for sequencing was CD4+ T cells from blood, cultured in vitro, taken about 7 months after SARS-CoV-2 vaccination. Source of these receptors: a human donor who had recovered from COVID-19.

This clonotype was picked up a small number of times. V and J are TRBV20-1 and TRBJ2-5; 8 bases map to TRBD1. Looked up from germline, CDR1 is DFQATT and CDR2 is SNEGSKA (reference sequence). This CDR3 is 13 amino acids long. Here the CDR3 reads CTGTGPYQETQYF. CDR3 sequence (DNA): TGCACAGGGACAGGACCTTACCAAGAGACCCAGTACTTC.

This clonotype was seen more than once but under ten times. The chain links TRBV10-3 to TRBJ2-1; 15 bases are a match to TRBD2. The trim removed 3 bases at V and 12 bases at J, leaving 6 bases unmatched. Germline lookup yields CDR1 ENHRY and CDR2 SYGVKD. The CDR3 runs to 15 residues. The CDR3 sequence is CAISEPGLAGGWQFF. The DNA of the CDR3 is TGTGCCATCAGTGAACCGGGACTAGCGGGAGGCTGGCAGTTCTTC.

By share of the sample, this clonotype is medium-sized. This sequence joins TRBV27 and TRBJ2-7; weak D call: TRBD2 (6 bases). Germline V gene data show CDR1 as MNHEY and CDR2 as SMNVEV (reference sequence). The CDR3 has 14 residues. The V end lost 7 bases, the J end lost 1 base, and 14 bases lay between the germline ends. CDR3 bases: TGTGCCAGCACCTCGGGACTTCTTTCCTACGAGCAGTACTTC. Its protein is CASTSGLLSYEQYF.

The V gene is TRBV27, the J gene TRBJ2-1; maybe TRBD2 (6 bases). CDR3 length: 18 residues. V was cut by 6 bases and J by 6 bases, with 27 bases left in between. Germline V gives CDR1 MNHEY, CDR2 SMNVEV (reference sequence). The CDR3 region is CASSNPYHFSREPNEQFF. DNA of the CDR3: TGTGCCAGCAGCAACCCTTACCATTTCTCCCGGGAGCCCAATGAGCAGTTCTTC.

This clonotype was seen a few times. The chain recombines TRBV10-3 with TRBJ2-3, with 10 bases matching TRBD2. This CDR3 is built from 15 residues. Trimming cost V 6 bases and J 3 bases; bases outside gene matches: 6. Germline CDR1 reads ENHRY; CDR2 reads SYGVKD. CDR3 sequence reads: CAISRTSGVTDTQYF. The DNA for the CDR3 is TGTGCCATCAGCCGGACTAGCGGAGTAACAGATACGCAGTATTTT.

J is TRBJ2-2 and V is TRBV28, with a weak D call TRBD2 (7 bases). CDR1 and CDR2 (germline): MDHEN, SYDVKM. This CDR3 is 18 amino acids long. Trimming cost V 8 bases and J 3 bases, with 25 bases left between them. The chain's CDR3 is CASRLGGVRAGYTGELFF. The CDR3 DNA reads TGTGCCAGCCGTCTAGGGGGGGTAAGAGCGGGATACACCGGGGAGCTGTTTTTT.

This clonotype was observed once. The chain recombines TRBV29-1 with TRBJ2-6; D unresolved. The V gene's germline CDR1 is SQVTM and CDR2 ANQGSEA. Trimming cost V 6 bases and J 0 bases, with 6 bases left between them. The CDR3 consists of 13 residues. The CDR3 nucleotides are TGCAGCGTCGACAACTCTGGGGCCAACGTCCTGACTTTC. It specifies CSVDNSGANVLTF. Variable domain in full (rest from reference TRBV29-1 and TRBJ2-6): SAVISQKPSRDICQRGTSLTIQCQVDSQVTMMFWYRQQPGQSLTLIATANQGSEATYESGFVIDKFPISRPNLTFSTLTVSNMSPEDSSIYLCSVDNSGANVLTFGAGSRLTVL.

The genes are TRBV6-2 or TRBV6-3 and TRBJ2-3; perhaps D is TRBD1 or TRBD2 (5 bases each). Germline CDR1 and CDR2: MNHEY and SVGEGT. This CDR3 is 13 amino acids long. The V and J ends lost 4 bases and 5 bases respectively, with 10 bases between them. The CDR3 protein is CASSSGARDTQYF. CDR3 nucleotides: TGTGCCAGCAGTTCCGGGGCTAGAGATACGCAGTATTTT.

This clonotype has a handful of counts. Relative to the germline gene, one junction end is altered; a read error may explain this. This chain uses TRBV7-6 with TRBJ2-2; D may be TRBD1 (5 bases). CDR3 length: 13 residues. Germline lookup yields CDR1 SGHVS and CDR2 FNYEAQ. The CDR3 DNA reads as TGTGCTAGCAGCCAAACAGGCACCGGGGAGCTGTTTTTT. Its translation is CASSQTGTGELFF.

CDR3 DNA sequence: TGTGCCAGTAGTATCGTGGGAGGACGGCGCTCCTACGAGCAGTACTTC. It encodes CASSIVGGRRSYEQYF. This rearrangement joins TRBV19 to TRBJ2-7; possibly TRBD2 for D (6 bases). The CDR3 spans 16 residues. The germline V gene has CDR1 LNHDA and CDR2 SQIVND (reference sequence). Trimming shortened V by 3 bases and J by 0 bases, and 15 bases separated the two germline ends.

This clonotype was recorded a few times. The chain couples TRBV20-1 to TRBJ2-5; D gene ambiguous. The CDR3 length is 13 residues. Looked up from germline, CDR1 is DFQATT and CDR2 is SNEGSKA (reference sequence). Trimming removed 3 bases at V and 3 bases at J, with 11 bases between. The DNA for the CDR3 is TGCAGTGCTAGCATCGACACCGAAGAGACCCAGTACTTC. Its protein product is CSASIDTEETQYF.

There are a few counts of this clonotype. The chain carries TRBV28 and TRBJ2-1; TRBD2 might be the D (5 bases). CDR3 size: 14 residues. The germline V gene encodes CDR1 MDHEN and CDR2 SYDVKM. Trimming took 3 bases from V and 5 from J, leaving 11 bases between them. CDR3 residues: CASSFFGMDNEQFF. Here the CDR3 DNA reads TGTGCCAGCAGTTTCTTCGGGATGGACAATGAGCAGTTCTTC.

This clonotype occurred many times. This sequence joins TRBV27 and TRBJ1-5; a weak D match, TRBD1 (5 bases). The CDR3 extends over 17 amino acids. The germline V gene has CDR1 MNHEY and CDR2 SMNVEV (reference sequence). With 4 bases removed from V and 0 bases from J, the gap between germline ends came to 16 bases. As DNA, the CDR3 is TGTGCCAGCAGTTCCCTAGTCCAGGGTCTTAGCAATCAGCCCCAGCATTTT. As protein: CASSSLVQGLSNQPQHF.

The chain couples TRBV20-1 to TRBJ2-2; unclear D gene. Germline-derived CDR1 and CDR2 are DFQATT and SNEGSKA (reference sequence). V gave up 5 bases and J gave up 1 base, with 8 bases separating them. CDR3 size: 13 residues. CDR3 sequence (DNA): TGCAGTGCTTCACCAGGGAACACCGGGGAGCTGTTTTTT. It is translated as CSASPGNTGELFF.

This clonotype ranks as medium-sized. The chain recombines TRBV15 with TRBJ2-5, with a possible D match to TRBD2 (5 bases). In germline, CDR1 is LNHNV, CDR2 YYDKDF (reference sequence). This CDR3 spans 16 amino acids. Trimming left V 1 base short and J 7 bases short, with 19 bases between. The CDR3: CATSRVLLGPGGTQYF. CDR3 DNA sequence: TGTGCCACCAGCAGAGTGTTGTTAGGGCCTGGAGGGACCCAGTACTTC.

The CDR3 reads CSARVRLGGTYNEQFF. The CDR3 bases are TGCAGTGCTAGAGTCCGCCTGGGCGGAACCTACAATGAGCAGTTCTTC. The chain has TRBV20-1 and TRBJ2-1, with D unresolved. This CDR3 is 16 amino acids long. V gave up 1 base and J gave up 2 bases, with 15 bases separating them. The germline CDR1 and CDR2 sequences are DFQATT and SNEGSKA (reference sequence).

This clonotype was observed a few times. The V and J genes are TRBV10-3 and TRBJ2-3; no definite D call. Germline values: CDR1 ENHRY, CDR2 SYGVKD. There are 13 residues in the CDR3. Trimming stripped 6 bases from V and 0 bases from J, with 7 bases between. In DNA, the CDR3 is TGTGCCATCAGCCAGTATAGCACAGATACGCAGTATTTT. Translation gives CAISQYSTDTQYF.

The chain recombines TRBV7-8 with TRBJ2-6, with TRBD1 identical over 9 bases. Germline lookup yields CDR1 SGHVS and CDR2 FQNEAQ. This CDR3 region has 16 residues. V gave up 5 bases and J gave up 2 bases; unmatched junction bases: 4. In nucleotides, the CDR3 is TGTGCCAGCAGCAGGACAGGGGTTGCTGGGGCCAACGTCCTGACTTTC. The encoded protein is CASSRTGVAGANVLTF.

This clonotype was seen more than once but under ten times. V is TRBV19 and J is TRBJ2-6, with a possible D match to TRBD1 (5 bases). Germline V lookup: CDR1 LNHDA, CDR2 SQIVND (reference sequence). CDR3 length: 16 amino acids. The V end was cut by 4 bases, the J end by 2 bases, with 12 bases between. The CDR3 sequence: CASSRDRLAGANVLTF. The DNA of the CDR3 is TGTGCCAGTAGTAGAGACAGATTGGCTGGGGCCAACGTCCTGACTTTC.

The chain is built from TRBV12-3 or TRBV12-4 and TRBJ2-3; D is unclear. Trimming left V 3 bases short and J 6 bases short, with 10 bases between. CDR3 length: 13 amino acids. DNA for the CDR3: TGTGCCAGCAGTTTCGGGTCCTCCGATACGCAGTATTTT. Its protein product is CASSFGSSDTQYF.

The chain links TRBV29-1 to TRBJ2-5; D not certain. The CDR3 extends over 12 amino acids. Germline lookup yields CDR1 SQVTM and CDR2 ANQGSEA. The V end was cut by 7 bases, the J end by 5 bases, with 14 bases between. The CDR3 here is CSGRLPQETQYF. The CDR3 nucleotides are TGCAGCGGCAGGCTGCCCCAGGAGACCCAGTACTTC.

A few counts support this clonotype. The chain recombines TRBV6-5 with TRBJ2-7; 8 nucleotides align to TRBD2. This CDR3 spans 15 amino acids. V trimming: 1 base; J trimming: 5 bases; junction bases outside the gene matches: 7. CDR1 and CDR2 (germline): MNHEY, SVGAGI. CDR3 loop: CASSYFREGRNEQYF. The CDR3 bases are TGTGCCAGCAGTTACTTCCGGGAGGGCCGAAACGAGCAGTACTTC.

The chain carries TRBV24-1 and TRBJ1-2; a possible D gene is TRBD1 (5 bases). This CDR3 comprises 11 residues. Per germline, CDR1 KGHDR and CDR2 SFDVKD. The ends were cut back, 1 base at V and 11 bases at J, with 7 bases in the middle. In DNA form, the CDR3 reads TGTGCCACCAGTGATTTTGGGGGTTACACCTTC. This encodes CATSDFGGYTF.

The rearrangement links TRBV6-5 to TRBJ2-3; 8 bases fit TRBD2. Germline V gives CDR1 MNHEY, CDR2 SVGAGI. This CDR3 spans 15 amino acids. The J segment lost 1 base and the V segment lost 0 bases, leaving 0 bases of the junction unmatched. For the CDR3, the DNA is TGTGCCAGCAGTTACTCCGGGGGGGGCACAGATACGCAGTATTTT. This sequence encodes CASSYSGGGTDTQYF.

The chain couples TRBV7-6 to TRBJ2-7; TRBD1 aligns across 7 bases. CDR1 is SGHVS, CDR2 FNYEAQ, per germline. Trimming took 5 bases from V and 2 from J; bases not matched to a gene: 9. This CDR3 comprises 15 residues. CDR3 DNA: TGTGCCAGCAGCCCCCGGGACAGTATCACCTACGAGCAGTACTTC. Translation gives CASSPRDSITYEQYF.

The rearrangement links TRBV15 to TRBJ2-7, with D possibly TRBD1 on 6 matching bases. CDR3 length: 16 residues. V lost 6 bases and J lost 2, with 20 bases in between. Per the germline V gene, CDR1 is LNHNV and CDR2 is YYDKDF (reference sequence). The CDR3 loop is CATSQGTHPFTYEQYF. CDR3 nucleotides: TGTGCCACCAGTCAAGGGACACATCCTTTCACCTACGAGCAGTACTTC.

This clonotype is medium-sized. J is TRBJ2-7 and V is TRBV6-1, with D possibly matching TRBD1 (6 bases). The CDR3 sequence is 14 residues long. V was pared by 6 bases and J by 7 bases, with 19 bases between. CDR1 and CDR2 from the germline V gene are MNHNS and SASEGT. The CDR3 reads CASSDRWTVGEQYF. The CDR3 DNA sequence: TGTGCCAGCAGCGACCGGTGGACAGTTGGGGAGCAGTACTTC.

The chain couples TRBV4-1 to TRBJ2-7; the D is unclear. CDR3 length equals 17 residues. V was cut by 3 bases and J by 4 bases, with 22 bases left in between. Per germline, CDR1 MGHRA and CDR2 YSYEKL. The CDR3 sequence: CASSQSGPPLLGYEQYF. CDR3 bases: TGCGCCAGCAGCCAGTCCGGGCCACCTCTCCTAGGATACGAGCAGTACTTC.

J is TRBJ2-7 and V is TRBV27, with D possibly matching TRBD2 (6 bases). The CDR3 loop spans 14 amino acids. With 3 bases removed from V and 4 bases from J, the gap between germline ends came to 13 bases. Germline V gene lookup returns CDR1 MNHEY and CDR2 SMNVEV (reference sequence). CDR3 DNA sequence: TGTGCCAGCAGTTTTGGGGGGAGCAAGTACGAGCAGTACTTC. It encodes CASSFGGSKYEQYF.

A few counts support this clonotype. This sequence joins TRBV20-1 and TRBJ2-5; D may correspond to TRBD1 or TRBD2 (5 bases each). Germline CDR1 and CDR2: DFQATT and SNEGSKA (reference sequence). Between the trimmed V and J ends, which lost 7 bases and 5 bases, there was a span of 14 bases. This CDR3 region has 12 residues. CDR3 sequence (DNA): TGCAGTGTCGCAGGGCCGGGGGAGACCCAGTACTTC. Protein sequence: CSVAGPGETQYF.

A few counts support this clonotype. CDR3 residues: CASSDPTGNEQYF. The DNA of the CDR3 is TGTGCCAGCAGTGACCCGACAGGGAACGAGCAGTACTTC. The V call is TRBV6-1, the J call TRBJ2-7; 7 nucleotides match TRBD1. CDR3 length: 13 residues. Losses at the gene ends were 3 bases for V and 5 bases for J; bases not matched to a gene: 4. Germline V CDR1 and CDR2: MNHNS, SASEGT.